Listed below are T cell receptor beta chains from one sample, sequenced in a study of CD8+ T cells in alopecia areata. Using immunoSEQ multiplex PCR, the repertoire was profiled, and TCRdb retains in-frame clones only, with some absent. Among over 90,000 clones listed, around 59% were seen once. Source material: CD4+ T cells sorted from blood. Receptors originate from a human donor in good health. Both conserved end residues are part of each CDR3. The D gene is left open where the match is weak. Size values are once, few and many counts, or a class for expanded clones, and some rows have none.

.,TRBV19,.,15,TRBJ2-5,TGTGCCAGTAGTAGGGGAGCCAACAATCCGGGGGCCCAGTACTTC,CASSRGANNPGAQYF
.,TRBV2,TRBD1,15,TRBJ2-6,TGTGCCAGCAGCGCCTCGACAGGGGGTCCCAACGTCCTGACTTTC,CASSASTGGPNVLTF
.,TRBV2,.,12,TRBJ2-3,TGTGCCAGCACAGTGGCTATAGATACGCAGTATTTT,CASTVAIDTQYF
.,TRBV29-1,.,14,TRBJ2-3,TGCAGCGTTGAAAGGGCAACTAGCACAGATACGCAGTATTTT,CSVERATSTDTQYF
.,TRBV29-1,TRBD1,12,TRBJ2-7,TGCAGCGTTGAGGGACAGACCTACGAGCAGTACTTC,CSVEGQTYEQYF
few,TRBV23-1,TRBD1,16,TRBJ1-6,TGCGCCAGCAGTCAATCGTGGGGGACAGGTGATTCACCCCTCCACTTT,CASSQSWGTGDSPLHF
.,TRBV23-1,.,17,TRBJ2-2,TGCGCCAGCAGTCAGTCCCACTTAGGACAGTACACCGGGGAGCTGTTTTTT,CASSQSHLGQYTGELFF
.,TRBV29-1,.,13,TRBJ1-4,TGCAGCGTTTCTGGGGGGACCAATGAAAAACTGTTTTTT,CSVSGGTNEKLFF
.,TRBV18,.,12,TRBJ2-5,TGTGCCAGCTCACGACTCGAAGAGACCCAGTACTTC,CASSRLEETQYF
.,TRBV18,.,13,TRBJ2-5,TGTGCCAGCTCACCACTGGACCAAGAGACCCAGTACTTC,CASSPLDQETQYF
.,TRBV11-2,.,14,TRBJ2-2,TGTGCCAGCAGCGCTCCGGAGGGCGCCGGGGAGCTGTTTTTT,CASSAPEGAGELFF
.,TRBV4-2,TRBD1,18,TRBJ1-1,TGTGCCAGCAGCCAAACCACCCCGACAGGGTACTTTCCCGCTGAAGCTTTCTTT,CASSQTTPTGYFPAEAFF
.,TRBV2,.,12,TRBJ2-3,TGTGCCAGCAGGGACTACACGGGGGTGAGTTATTTT,CASRDYTGVSYF
.,TRBV4-1,.,15,TRBJ2-5,TGCGCCAGCAGCCAAGGTGGAGGGGAGGTAAAGACCCAGTACTTC,CASSQGGGEVKTQYF
few,TRBV7-2,.,12,TRBJ2-5,TGTGCCAGCAGCTTAGTAGGGGAGACCCAGTACTTC,CASSLVGETQYF
.,TRBV30,.,13,TRBJ1-1,TGTGCCTGGAGTAAGGGGTTAAACACTGAAGCTTTCTTT,CAWSKGLNTEAFF
.,TRBV19,.,13,TRBJ2-5,TGTGCCAGTAGTATAGGCATCCAAGAGACCCAGTACTTC,CASSIGIQETQYF
.,TRBV30,.,12,TRBJ2-5,TGTGCCTGGAGTGATTTTCTCGTGACCCAGTACTTC,CAWSDFLVTQYF
.,TRBV7-2,.,13,TRBJ1-1,TGTGCCAGCAGCGTCCCAGGGGCAACTGAAGCTTTCTTT,CASSVPGATEAFF
.,TRBV5-1,.,13,TRBJ2-3,TGCGCCAGCAGCGTCCGCGAATTGGATACGCAGTATTTT,CASSVRELDTQYF
.,TRBV29-1,.,12,TRBJ2-5,TGCAGCGAGGGCGCCCCCGGGGAGACCCAGTACTTC,CSEGAPGETQYF
.,TRBV5-1,TRBD1,16,TRBJ2-2,TGCGCCAGCAGCGAAACAGGGGGCATGCGGACCGGGGAGCTGTTTTTT,CASSETGGMRTGELFF
.,TRBV11-2,TRBD1,13,TRBJ2-1,TGTGCCAGCAGCGGCTGGGACAGCAATGAGCAGTTCTTC,CASSGWDSNEQFF
.,TRBV5-6,.,16,TRBJ1-6,TGTGCCAGCAGCTCAATTAGACGGCATTCTAATTCACCCCTCCACTTT,CASSSIRRHSNSPLHF
.,TRBV5-1,.,15,TRBJ2-6,TGCGCCAGCAGCTTCGGACGCTGGGGGGCCAACGTCCTGACTTTC,CASSFGRWGANVLTF
.,TRBV28,.,13,TRBJ2-4,TGTGCCAGCAGTGGGGGGTCCAAAAACATTCAGTACTTC,CASSGGSKNIQYF
once,TRBV15,TRBD2,14,TRBJ2-3,TGTGCCACCAGCAGAGTGGGGGGGACGGATACGCAGTATTTT,CATSRVGGTDTQYF
.,TRBV7-2,TRBD1,13,TRBJ2-1,TGTGCCAGCAGTCGGGACAGGCTCAATGAGCAGTTCTTC,CASSRDRLNEQFF
.,TRBV15,.,16,TRBJ2-2,TGTGCCACCAGCAGAGAAGCGAACGCGAACACCGGGGAGCTGTTTTTT,CATSREANANTGELFF
few,TRBV25-1,.,15,TRBJ2-7,TGTGCCAGCAGTGAATCGGACAGCCCAGGCTACGAGCAGTACTTC,CASSESDSPGYEQYF
.,TRBV7-2,.,14,TRBJ2-3,TGTGCCAGCAGCTTAGCCGGAAGCACAGATACGCAGTATTTT,CASSLAGSTDTQYF
.,TRBV5-6,.,13,TRBJ2-5,TGTGCCAGCAAGTGGGCAACAGAAGAGACCCAGTACTTC,CASKWATEETQYF
.,TRBV29-1,TRBD1,16,TRBJ2-5,TGCAGCGTTGCGGCTTTGTTGGACAGGCCAGGGGAGACCCAGTACTTC,CSVAALLDRPGETQYF
.,TRBV7-9,.,16,TRBJ2-7,TGTGCCAGCAGCTTAGCGGCTCCAGCTTTGCAGTACGAGCAGTACTTC,CASSLAAPALQYEQYF
.,TRBV19,.,15,TRBJ1-2,TGTGCCAGTAGTCGGAGCGGAGGGGTGTACTATGGCTACACCTTC,CASSRSGGVYYGYTF
few,TRBV27,.,13,TRBJ1-1,TGTGCCAGCAGTTTACAAGGGGCCACTGAAGCTTTCTTT,CASSLQGATEAFF
few,TRBV19,TRBD1,14,TRBJ1-2,TGTGCCAGTAGCCCCCGGGACAGGGGTAATGGCTACACCTTC,CASSPRDRGNGYTF